This section outlines one TCR beta chain sequence together with its context. Its antigen is not identified. This entry belongs to a study of PD-1 blockade in classical Hodgkin lymphoma. Study-wide points: It was reported that newly diagnosed patients had less baseline TCR diversity than healthy donors. Researchers reported that CD4+ TCR diversity, though not CD8+, rose significantly by C4D1.

Trimming stripped 5 bases from V and 9 bases from J, with 14 bases between. Germline lookup yields CDR1 SEHNR and CDR2 FQNEAQ (reference sequence). The length of the CDR3 is 14 residues. Each patient relapsed following autologous stem cell transplantation, and prior brentuximab vedotin exposure differed. Method: immunoSEQ multiplex PCR; TCRdb's copy keeps in-frame clones and lacks some. The sample lists 50,000 to 75,000 clones; 80% to 90% were seen once. The chain is built from TRBV7-9 and TRBJ1-6; weak D call: TRBD1 (5 bases). The receptor's source is a human donor with classical Hodgkin lymphoma. The starting material was peripheral blood mononuclear cells (PBMCs), obtained at baseline. The CDR3 sequence is CASSPEGPRSPLHF. The CDR3 nucleotides are TGTGCCAGCAGCCCCGAGGGGCCCCGTTCACCCCTCCACTTT.